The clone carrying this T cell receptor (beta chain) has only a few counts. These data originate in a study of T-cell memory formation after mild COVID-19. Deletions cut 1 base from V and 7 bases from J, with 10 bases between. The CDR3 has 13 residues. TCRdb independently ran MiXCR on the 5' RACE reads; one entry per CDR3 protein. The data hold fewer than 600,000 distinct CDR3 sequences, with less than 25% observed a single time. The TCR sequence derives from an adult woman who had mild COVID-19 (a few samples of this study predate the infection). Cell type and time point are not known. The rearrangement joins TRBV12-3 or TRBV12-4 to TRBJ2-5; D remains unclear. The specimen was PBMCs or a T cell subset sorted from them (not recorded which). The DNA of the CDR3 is TGTGCCAGCAGTTTAGGTCTAGAAGGGACCCAGTACTTC. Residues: CASSLGLEGTQYF.